A single sample gave rise to the 5 T cell receptor beta chains below, sequenced in a study of identical twins. TCRdb re-derived calls from the 5' RACE reads in MiXCR, one entry per CDR3 protein. The repertoire consists of some 190,000 distinct CDR3 sequences, with more than 15% occurring once and the leading ten covering 35% to 45%. This sample also belongs to another study, concerning T cells expressing NK-cell markers.

Sequencing was carried out using CD8+ T cells sorted from blood. Source of these receptors: a woman under 30 in good health.

The chain recombines TRBV2 with TRBJ1-2; D remains ambiguous. V lost 6 bases and J lost 4, with 12 bases in between. Per germline, CDR1 SNHLY and CDR2 FYNNEI. The CDR3 loop spans 13 amino acids. CDR3: CASRLQRIYGYTF. The CDR3 nucleotides are TGTGCCAGCAGACTACAGAGGATCTATGGCTACACCTTC.

The chain has TRBV7-2 and TRBJ1-6; TRBD1 is a possible D gene (6 bases). The CDR3 length is 15 residues. From germline, CDR1 is SGHTA and CDR2 FQGNSA. Deletions cut 4 bases from V and 7 bases from J, with 14 bases between. The CDR3 DNA reads TGTGCCAGCAGCTCCTGGACAGAGAGGAATTCACCCCTCCACTTT. Translated: CASSSWTERNSPLHF. The full variable domain, in which reference TRBV7-2 and TRBJ1-6 provide the parts outside the CDR3, is GAGVSQSPSNKVTEKGKDVELRCDPISGHTALYWYRQSLGQGLEFLIYFQGNSAPDKSGLPSDRFSAERTGGSVSTLTIQRTQQEDSAVYLCASSSWTERNSPLHFGNGTRLTVT.

A few counts support this clonotype. This chain connects TRBV10-3 to TRBJ2-2; D may be TRBD1 or TRBD2 (6 bases each). This CDR3 is 19 amino acids long. Between the trimmed V and J ends, which lost 3 bases and 0 bases, there was a span of 20 bases. Per germline, CDR1 ENHRY and CDR2 SYGVKD. The CDR3 protein is CAISEDFGSGQTNTGELFF. The CDR3 DNA follows: TGTGCCATCAGTGAAGATTTTGGTAGCGGACAGACGAACACCGGGGAGCTGTTTTTT.

The V gene is TRBV7-8, the J gene TRBJ2-7; no definite D call. CDR1 is SGHVS, CDR2 FQNEAQ, per germline. CDR3 size: 14 residues. Trimming cost V 2 bases and J 3 bases, with 11 bases left between them. CDR3 in amino acids: CASSLFGRYYEQYF. CDR3 DNA sequence: TGTGCCAGCAGCTTATTCGGGCGGTACTACGAGCAGTACTTC.

This clonotype was observed a few times. The genes are TRBV6-2 or TRBV6-3 and TRBJ2-1; TRBD2 is a possible D gene (6 bases). This CDR3 has 19 residues. Germline CDR1 MNHEY, CDR2 SVGEGT. V lost 2 bases to trimming and J lost 0 bases, with 20 bases between them. Written as DNA, the CDR3 is TGTGCCAGCAGTTACGCGGCGGAGGGAGACTCGAGCTCCTACAATGAGCAGTTCTTC. As protein: CASSYAAEGDSSSYNEQFF.